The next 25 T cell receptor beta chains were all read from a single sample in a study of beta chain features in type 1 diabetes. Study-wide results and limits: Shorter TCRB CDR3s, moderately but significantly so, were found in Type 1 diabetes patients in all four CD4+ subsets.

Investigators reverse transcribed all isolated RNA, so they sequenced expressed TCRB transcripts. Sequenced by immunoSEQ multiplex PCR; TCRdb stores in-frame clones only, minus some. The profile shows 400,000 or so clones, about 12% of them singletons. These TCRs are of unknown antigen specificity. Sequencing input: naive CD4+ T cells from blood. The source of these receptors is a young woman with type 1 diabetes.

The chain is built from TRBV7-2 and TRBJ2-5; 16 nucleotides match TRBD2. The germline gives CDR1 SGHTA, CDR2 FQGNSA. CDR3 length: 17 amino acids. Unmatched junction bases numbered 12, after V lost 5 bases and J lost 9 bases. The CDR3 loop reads CASSPGVGTSGGVAQYF. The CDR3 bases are TGTGCCAGCAGCCCGGGGGTGGGGACTAGCGGGGGGGTAGCCCAGTACTTC.

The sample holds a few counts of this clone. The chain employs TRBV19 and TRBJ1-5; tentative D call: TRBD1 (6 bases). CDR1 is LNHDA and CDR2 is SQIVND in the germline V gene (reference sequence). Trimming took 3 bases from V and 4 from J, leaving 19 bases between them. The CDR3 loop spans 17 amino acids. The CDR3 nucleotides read TGTGCCAGTAGTATTCGGGACAAATTCCCGAAGAATCAGCCCCAGCATTTT. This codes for CASSIRDKFPKNQPQHF.

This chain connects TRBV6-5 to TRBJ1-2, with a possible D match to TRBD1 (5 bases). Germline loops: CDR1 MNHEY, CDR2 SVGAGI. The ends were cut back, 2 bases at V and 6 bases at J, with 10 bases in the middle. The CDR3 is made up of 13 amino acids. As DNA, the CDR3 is TGTGCCAGCAGTTACGGTCAGGGAAATGGCTACACCTTC. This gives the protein CASSYGQGNGYTF.

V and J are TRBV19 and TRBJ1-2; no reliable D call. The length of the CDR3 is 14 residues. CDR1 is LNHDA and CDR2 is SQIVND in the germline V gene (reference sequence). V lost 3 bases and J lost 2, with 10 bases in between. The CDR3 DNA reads TGTGCCAGTAGTATGGGCAGCTCCAACTATGGCTACACCTTC. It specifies CASSMGSSNYGYTF.

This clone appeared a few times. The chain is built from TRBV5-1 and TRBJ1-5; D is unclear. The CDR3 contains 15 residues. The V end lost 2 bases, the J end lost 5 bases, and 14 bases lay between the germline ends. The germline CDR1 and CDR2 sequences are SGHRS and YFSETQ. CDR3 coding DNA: TGCGCCAGCAGCTTACAACCCCAAATGGATCAGCCCCAGCATTTT. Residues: CASSLQPQMDQPQHF.

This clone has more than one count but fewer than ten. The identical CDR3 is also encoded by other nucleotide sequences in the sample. CDR3 sequence (DNA): TGTGCCACCAGCAGGGACTCCAACTATGGCTACACCTTC. It codes for CATSRDSNYGYTF. This chain joins TRBV15 and TRBJ1-2; D gene unclear. The CDR3 has 13 amino acids. The V gene lost 3 bases and the J gene lost 2 bases, with 7 bases spanning the gap. In germline, CDR1 is LNHNV, CDR2 YYDKDF (reference sequence). Together with reference TRBV15 and TRBJ1-2, the CDR3 gives the full variable domain: DAMVIQNPRYQVTQFGKPVTLSCSQTLNHNVMYWYQQKSSQAPKLLFHYYDKDFNNEADTPDNFQSRRPNTSFCFLDIRSPGLGDTAMYLCATSRDSNYGYTFGSGTRLTVV.

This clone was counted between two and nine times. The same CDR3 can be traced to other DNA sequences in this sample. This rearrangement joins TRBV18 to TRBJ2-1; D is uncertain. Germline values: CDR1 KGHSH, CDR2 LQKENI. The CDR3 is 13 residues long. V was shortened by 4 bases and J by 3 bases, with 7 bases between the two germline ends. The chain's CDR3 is CASSRASYNEQFF. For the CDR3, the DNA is TGTGCCAGCTCACGGGCAAGCTACAATGAGCAGTTCTTC.

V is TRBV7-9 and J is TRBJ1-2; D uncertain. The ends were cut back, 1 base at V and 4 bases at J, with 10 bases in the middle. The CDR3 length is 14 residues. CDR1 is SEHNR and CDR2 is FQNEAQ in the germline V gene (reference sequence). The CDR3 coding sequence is TGTGCCAGCAGCTTAGATTTAGGGAGCTATGGCTACACCTTC. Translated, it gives CASSLDLGSYGYTF. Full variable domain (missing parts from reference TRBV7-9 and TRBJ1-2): DTGVSQNPRHKITKRGQNVTFRCDPISEHNRLYWYRQTLGQGPEFLTYFQNEAQLEKSRLLSDRFSAERPKGSFSTLEIQRTEQGDSAMYLCASSLDLGSYGYTFGSGTRLTVV.

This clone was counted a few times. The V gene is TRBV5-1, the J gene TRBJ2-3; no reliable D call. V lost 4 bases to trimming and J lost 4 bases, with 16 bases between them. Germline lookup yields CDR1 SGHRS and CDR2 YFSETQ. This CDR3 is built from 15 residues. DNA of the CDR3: TGCGCCAGCAGCCCCTCCTCTGCGTACGCAGATACGCAGTATTTT. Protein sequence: CASSPSSAYADTQYF.

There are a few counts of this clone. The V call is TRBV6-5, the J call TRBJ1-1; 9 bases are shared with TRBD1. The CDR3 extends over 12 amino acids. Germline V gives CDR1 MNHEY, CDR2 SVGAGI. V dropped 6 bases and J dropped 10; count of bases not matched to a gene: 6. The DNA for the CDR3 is TGTGCCAGCAGACAAGACAGGGGGAGAGCTTTCTTT. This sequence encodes CASRQDRGRAFF.

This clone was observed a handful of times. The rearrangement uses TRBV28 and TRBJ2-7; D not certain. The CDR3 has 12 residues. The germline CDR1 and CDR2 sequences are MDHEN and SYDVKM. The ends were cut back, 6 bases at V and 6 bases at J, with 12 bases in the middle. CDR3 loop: CASSPRTSEQYF. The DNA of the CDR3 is TGTGCCAGCAGCCCTCGTACCAGCGAGCAGTACTTC. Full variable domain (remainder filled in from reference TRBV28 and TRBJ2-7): DVKVTQSSRYLVKRTGEKVFLECVQDMDHENMFWYRQDPGLGLRLIYFSYDVKMKEKGDIPEGYSVSREKKERFSLILESASTNQTSMYLCASSPRTSEQYFGPGTRLTVT.

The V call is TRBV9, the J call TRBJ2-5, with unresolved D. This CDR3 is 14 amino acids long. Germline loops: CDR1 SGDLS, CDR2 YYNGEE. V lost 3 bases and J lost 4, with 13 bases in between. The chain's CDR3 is CASSAALLGETQYF. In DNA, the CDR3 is TGTGCCAGCAGCGCCGCCCTTCTAGGAGAGACCCAGTACTTC.

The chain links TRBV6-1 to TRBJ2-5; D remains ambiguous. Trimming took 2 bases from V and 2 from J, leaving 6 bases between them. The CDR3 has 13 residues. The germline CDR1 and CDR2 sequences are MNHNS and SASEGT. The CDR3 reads CASSETVQETQYF. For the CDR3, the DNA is TGTGCCAGCAGTGAAACAGTTCAAGAGACCCAGTACTTC.

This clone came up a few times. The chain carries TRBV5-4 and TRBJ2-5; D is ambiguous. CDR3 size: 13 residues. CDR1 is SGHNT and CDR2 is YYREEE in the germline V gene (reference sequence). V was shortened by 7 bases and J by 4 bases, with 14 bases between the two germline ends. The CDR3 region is CASGLYTGETQYF. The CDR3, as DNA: TGTGCCAGCGGGCTTTACACCGGAGAGACCCAGTACTTC.

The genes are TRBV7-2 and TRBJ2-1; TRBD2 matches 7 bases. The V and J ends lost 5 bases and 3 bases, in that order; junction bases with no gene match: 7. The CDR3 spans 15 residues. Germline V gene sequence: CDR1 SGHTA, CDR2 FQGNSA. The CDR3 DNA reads TGTGCCAGCAGCAAAGGACTAGTCGGCTACAATGAGCAGTTCTTC. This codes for CASSKGLVGYNEQFF.

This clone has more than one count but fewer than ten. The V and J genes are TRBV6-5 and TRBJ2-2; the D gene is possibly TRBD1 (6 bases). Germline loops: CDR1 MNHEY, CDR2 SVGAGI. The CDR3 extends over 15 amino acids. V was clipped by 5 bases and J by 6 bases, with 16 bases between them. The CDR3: CASSSGGFLAGELFF. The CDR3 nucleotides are TGTGCCAGCAGTAGTGGGGGCTTCTTGGCCGGGGAGCTGTTTTTT.

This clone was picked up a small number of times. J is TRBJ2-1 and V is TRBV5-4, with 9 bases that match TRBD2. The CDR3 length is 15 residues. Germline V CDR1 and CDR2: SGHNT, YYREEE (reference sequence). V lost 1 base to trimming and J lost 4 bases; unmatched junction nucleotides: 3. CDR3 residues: CASSLSSGVYNEQFF. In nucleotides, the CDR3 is TGTGCCAGCAGCTTGTCTAGCGGGGTATACAATGAGCAGTTCTTC.

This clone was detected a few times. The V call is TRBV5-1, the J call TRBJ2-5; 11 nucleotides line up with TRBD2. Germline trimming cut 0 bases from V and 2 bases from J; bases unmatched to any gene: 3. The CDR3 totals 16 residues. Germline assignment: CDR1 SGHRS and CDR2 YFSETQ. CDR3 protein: CASSLAGTSGQETQYF. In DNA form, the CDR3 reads TGCGCCAGCAGCTTGGCCGGGACTAGCGGACAAGAGACCCAGTACTTC.

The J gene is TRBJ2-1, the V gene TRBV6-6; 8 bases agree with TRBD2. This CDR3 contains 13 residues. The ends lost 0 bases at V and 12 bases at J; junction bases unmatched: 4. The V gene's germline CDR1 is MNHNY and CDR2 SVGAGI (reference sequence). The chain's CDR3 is CASSYSTGGLQFF. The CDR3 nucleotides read TGTGCCAGCAGTTACTCGACGGGGGGGCTGCAGTTCTTC.

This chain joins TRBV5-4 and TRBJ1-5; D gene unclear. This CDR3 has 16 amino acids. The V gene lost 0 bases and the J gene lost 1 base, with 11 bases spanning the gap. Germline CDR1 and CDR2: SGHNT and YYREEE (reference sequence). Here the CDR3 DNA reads TGTGCCAGCAGCTTGGGTGGAGGGAGAAGCAATCAGCCCCAGCATTTT. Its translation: CASSLGGGRSNQPQHF.

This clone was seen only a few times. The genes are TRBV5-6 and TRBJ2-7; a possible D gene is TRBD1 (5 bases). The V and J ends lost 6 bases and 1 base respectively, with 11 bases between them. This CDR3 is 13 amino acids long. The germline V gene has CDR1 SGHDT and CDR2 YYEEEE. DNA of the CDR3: TGTGCCAGCACAGGGTCAGCTTCCTACGAGCAGTACTTC. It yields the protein CASTGSASYEQYF.

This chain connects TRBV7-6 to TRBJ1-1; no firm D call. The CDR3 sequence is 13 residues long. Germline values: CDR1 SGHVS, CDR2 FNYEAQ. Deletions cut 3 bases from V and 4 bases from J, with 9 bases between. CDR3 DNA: TGTGCCAGCAGCTTTAGCCTCAGCACTGAAGCTTTCTTT. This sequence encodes CASSFSLSTEAFF.

The CDR3 region is CASSGSAAYEQYF. CDR3 DNA: TGTGCCAGCTCCGGGTCGGCAGCCTACGAGCAGTACTTC. The gene calls are TRBV18 and TRBJ2-7; D is undetermined. CDR3 length: 13 amino acids. Germline CDR1 reads KGHSH; CDR2 reads LQKENI. Trimming shortened V by 6 bases and J by 2 bases, and 11 bases separated the two germline ends.

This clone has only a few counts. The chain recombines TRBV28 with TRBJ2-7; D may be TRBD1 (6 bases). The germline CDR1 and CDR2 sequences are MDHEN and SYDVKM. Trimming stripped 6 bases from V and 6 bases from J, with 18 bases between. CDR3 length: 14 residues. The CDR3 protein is CASRPFRGLGEQYF. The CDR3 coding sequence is TGTGCCAGCAGACCCTTCAGGGGCCTAGGCGAGCAGTACTTC.

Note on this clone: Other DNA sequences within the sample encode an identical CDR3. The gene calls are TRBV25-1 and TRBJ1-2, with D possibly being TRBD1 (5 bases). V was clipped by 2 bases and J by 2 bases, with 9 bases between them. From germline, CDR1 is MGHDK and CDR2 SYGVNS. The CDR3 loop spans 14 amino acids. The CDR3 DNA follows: TGTGCCAGCAGTGAAAGTCCAGGGAACTATGGCTACACCTTC. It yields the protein CASSESPGNYGYTF.